The 30 T cell receptor beta chains reported below all come from one sample, sequenced in a study of T cell responses to AZD1222 COVID-19 vaccine. Libraries were prepared by immunoSEQ multiplex PCR; TCRdb keeps only in-frame clonotypes and omits some of them. The sample holds over 100,000 clones, around 82% seen once. This sample comprised peripheral blood, obtained on day 0 of AZD1222 vaccination. These receptors were collected from an adult in good health.

The rearrangement uses TRBV7-2 and TRBJ2-5; TRBD2 is a possible D gene (6 bases). Trimming stripped 7 bases from V and 7 bases from J, with 25 bases between. CDR3 length equals 16 residues. Germline V CDR1 and CDR2: SGHTA, FQGNSA. CDR3 residues: CASTRGGTGGFPTQYF. The CDR3 nucleotides read TGTGCCAGCACCCGGGGCGGGACTGGGGGTTTTCCGACCCAGTACTTC.

In its sample, this clone was seen once. The chain combines TRBV2 with TRBJ2-2; D gene uncertain. Germline V CDR1 and CDR2: SNHLY, FYNNEI. V dropped 4 bases and J dropped 4 bases, with 7 bases sitting between them. CDR3 size: 13 residues. CDR3 bases: TGTGCCAGCAGTGTCTCAGGCACCGGGGAGCTGTTTTTT. Residues: CASSVSGTGELFF.

The chain has TRBV10-3 and TRBJ2-1; maybe TRBD2 (6 bases). With 3 bases removed from V and 7 bases from J, the gap between germline ends came to 22 bases. This CDR3 has 17 amino acids. Germline CDR1 reads ENHRY; CDR2 reads SYGVKD. The CDR3 region is CAISESGTRASLNEQFF. Here the CDR3 DNA reads TGTGCCATCAGTGAATCCGGGACTCGAGCATCCCTAAATGAGCAGTTCTTC.

The genes are TRBV2 and TRBJ2-5; 8 bases align to TRBD1. Germline loops: CDR1 SNHLY, CDR2 FYNNEI. V trimming: 2 bases; J trimming: 1 base; junction bases outside the gene matches: 0. This CDR3 is built from 14 residues. The CDR3: CASSEQGAQETQYF. The CDR3 nucleotides are TGTGCCAGCAGTGAACAGGGGGCCCAAGAGACCCAGTACTTC. Drawing the rest from reference TRBV2 and TRBJ2-5, the complete variable domain is EPEVTQTPSHQVTQMGQEVILRCVPISNHLYFYWYRQILGQKVEFLVSFYNNEISEKSEIFDDQFSVERPDGSNFTLKIRSTKLEDSAMYFCASSEQGAQETQYFGPGTRLLVL.

This clone was recorded once. The chain couples TRBV18 to TRBJ1-4; no firm D call. The V end lost 4 bases, the J end lost 8 bases, and 8 bases lay between the germline ends. Germline CDR1 KGHSH, CDR2 LQKENI. This CDR3 comprises 12 residues. The CDR3 DNA reads TGTGCCAGCTCACGTTTGGGGGAAAAACTGTTTTTT. Its translation is CASSRLGEKLFF.

This chain uses TRBV28 with TRBJ1-5; 7 nucleotides align to TRBD1. This CDR3 region has 20 residues. Unmatched junction bases numbered 18, after V lost 3 bases and J lost 1 base. Germline V gives CDR1 MDHEN, CDR2 SYDVKM. The CDR3, as DNA: TGTGCCAGCAGTTTGGCTACCGGGACAGCCTTCCGGATGAGCAATCAGCCCCAGCATTTT. Its translation: CASSLATGTAFRMSNQPQHF. The variable domain in full, completed from reference TRBV28 and TRBJ1-5, reads DVKVTQSSRYLVKRTGEKVFLECVQDMDHENMFWYRQDPGLGLRLIYFSYDVKMKEKGDIPEGYSVSREKKERFSLILESASTNQTSMYLCASSLATGTAFRMSNQPQHFGDGTRLSIL.

The chain combines TRBV2 with TRBJ2-7; a weak D match, TRBD2 (6 bases). V was cut by 3 bases and J by 2 bases, with 17 bases left in between. Germline V gene lookup returns CDR1 SNHLY and CDR2 FYNNEI. This CDR3 is built from 16 residues. The CDR3 region is CASSDAAAGLTYEQYF. CDR3 nucleotides: TGTGCCAGCAGTGACGCCGCGGCGGGACTTACCTACGAGCAGTACTTC.

The genes are TRBV2 and TRBJ2-3; 8 nucleotides agree with TRBD1. V lost 7 bases, J lost 4 bases, and 10 bases stayed unmatched. The length of the CDR3 is 15 residues. Germline loops: CDR1 SNHLY, CDR2 FYNNEI. The CDR3 DNA sequence: TGTGCCAGCACCCTCCAGGGGGCAGGAGCAGATACGCAGTATTTT. It encodes CASTLQGAGADTQYF.

The genes are TRBV6-5 and TRBJ2-1; perhaps TRBD2 as D (5 bases). Trimming cost V 0 bases and J 9 bases, with 18 bases left between them. This CDR3 spans 16 amino acids. Germline assignment: CDR1 MNHEY and CDR2 SVGAGI. CDR3 region: CASSYSMAGLSGEQFF. In nucleotides, the CDR3 is TGTGCCAGCAGTTACTCGATGGCGGGCCTGAGCGGTGAGCAGTTCTTC.

The V and J genes are TRBV7-8 and TRBJ1-6, with 8 positions matching TRBD1. Germline V lookup: CDR1 SGHVS, CDR2 FQNEAQ. The CDR3 length is 15 residues. With V trimmed by 5 bases and J by 9 bases, 9 bases remained unmatched. This CDR3 reads CASSKGQGVRSPLHF. DNA of the CDR3: TGTGCCAGCAGCAAAGGACAGGGAGTTCGTTCACCCCTCCACTTT.

This chain links TRBV6-5 with TRBJ1-5, with D unclear. The CDR3 totals 13 residues. Per the germline V gene, CDR1 is MNHEY and CDR2 is SVGAGI. The V end lost 1 base, the J end lost 5 bases, and 6 bases lay between the germline ends. The CDR3 spells CASSYYVDQPQHF. CDR3 coding DNA: TGTGCCAGCAGTTACTATGTGGATCAGCCCCAGCATTTT.

V usage is TRBV2 and J usage is TRBJ2-5, with 10 bases matching TRBD2. The V and J ends lost 5 bases and 2 bases, in that order; junction bases with no gene match: 5. Looked up from germline, CDR1 is SNHLY and CDR2 is FYNNEI. The CDR3 sequence is 15 residues long. CDR3 sequence: CASSLSLAGQETQYF. The CDR3 bases are TGTGCCAGCAGTCTATCACTAGCGGGACAAGAGACCCAGTACTTC.

The rearrangement links TRBV28 to TRBJ1-2; D is ambiguous. There are 12 residues in the CDR3. With 1 base removed from V and 8 bases from J, the gap between germline ends came to 8 bases. The germline V gene has CDR1 MDHEN and CDR2 SYDVKM. For the CDR3, the DNA is TGTGCCAGCAGTTTATACCCCCCAGGCTACACCTTC. It is translated as CASSLYPPGYTF.

J is TRBJ2-7 and V is TRBV11-2; no clear D gene. V was shortened by 1 base and J by 0 bases, with 4 bases between the two germline ends. Germline V lookup: CDR1 SGHAT, CDR2 FQNNGV. The CDR3 length is 13 residues. Here the CDR3 DNA reads TGTGCCAGCAGCTTAGTTCCCTCCTACGAGCAGTACTTC. It yields the protein CASSLVPSYEQYF.

The rearrangement joins TRBV5-1 to TRBJ2-7; 8 bases agree with TRBD1. CDR1 SGHRS and CDR2 YFSETQ come from the germline V gene. The CDR3 has 14 amino acids. Trimming removed 7 bases from V and 4 bases from J; junction bases left unmatched: 10. The DNA for the CDR3 is TGCGCCAGCTCCGGACAGGGCGCTTCGTACGAGCAGTACTTC. This translates into CASSGQGASYEQYF.

V is TRBV15 and J is TRBJ1-2, with D possibly being TRBD1 (5 bases). The CDR3 consists of 14 residues. The V gene lost 0 bases and the J gene lost 7 bases, with 12 bases spanning the gap. From germline, CDR1 is LNHNV and CDR2 YYDKDF (reference sequence). DNA of the CDR3: TGTGCCACCAGCAGAGATCGGGGGGTCGGTGGCTACACCTTC. It translates to CATSRDRGVGGYTF.

This rearrangement joins TRBV9 to TRBJ2-3; 8 bases are shared with TRBD1. CDR1 SGDLS and CDR2 YYNGEE come from the germline V gene. The CDR3 has 16 residues. The V segment lost 0 bases and the J segment 3 bases; nucleotides outside the gene matches: 6. In DNA, the CDR3 is TGTGCCAGCAGCGTAGGCACAGGGGGAAGGACAGATACGCAGTATTTT. Translation: CASSVGTGGRTDTQYF.

This chain connects TRBV11-2 to TRBJ2-5; TRBD1 agrees at 7 bases. Germline V gene lookup returns CDR1 SGHAT and CDR2 FQNNGV. The CDR3 totals 17 residues. V was clipped by 0 bases and J by 3 bases; unmatched bases: 10. CDR3 DNA: TGTGCCAGCAGCTTAGATCTAGGGACAGACCCAAAAGAGACCCAGTACTTC. Protein sequence: CASSLDLGTDPKETQYF.

CDR3 in amino acids: CASSLDRVGNTIYF. The CDR3 DNA reads TGTGCCAGCAGTCTCGACAGGGTTGGAAACACCATATATTTT. The chain uses TRBV28 and TRBJ1-3, with 7 bases lining up with TRBD1. V was clipped by 5 bases and J by 3 bases; unmatched bases: 4. The germline CDR1 and CDR2 sequences are MDHEN and SYDVKM. The CDR3 covers 14 residues.

This chain links TRBV6-5 with TRBJ1-4; TRBD1 might be the D (5 bases). CDR3 size: 14 residues. Trimming shortened V by 3 bases and J by 4 bases, and 9 bases separated the two germline ends. Germline values: CDR1 MNHEY, CDR2 SVGAGI. The DNA for the CDR3 is TGTGCCAGCAGTTATCAGGGAATTAATGAAAAACTGTTTTTT. Encoded protein: CASSYQGINEKLFF.

The chain joins TRBV28 to TRBJ1-2; 7 bases fit TRBD1. The germline CDR1 and CDR2 sequences are MDHEN and SYDVKM. This CDR3 contains 13 residues. Germline trimming cut 7 bases from V and 2 bases from J; bases unmatched to any gene: 4. The chain's CDR3 is CASIPDRNYGYTF. The CDR3 region has the DNA TGTGCCAGCATCCCGGACAGGAACTATGGCTACACCTTC.

This chain connects TRBV11-2 to TRBJ1-1; D not resolved. The CDR3 covers 13 residues. V lost 1 base and J lost 3, with 6 bases in between. Germline V lookup: CDR1 SGHAT, CDR2 FQNNGV. The CDR3 DNA is TGTGCCAGCAGCTTAGTAGGGTACACTGAAGCTTTCTTT. Translation: CASSLVGYTEAFF.

The gene calls are TRBV5-1 and TRBJ2-3; D not resolved. CDR3 length: 15 residues. Germline V CDR1 and CDR2: SGHRS, YFSETQ. V was trimmed by 0 bases and J by 3 bases, leaving 11 bases between them. The chain's CDR3 is CASSLARGRTDTQYF. CDR3 sequence (DNA): TGCGCCAGCAGCTTGGCTCGAGGAAGGACAGATACGCAGTATTTT.

The chain carries TRBV27 and TRBJ1-4; the match to TRBD1 covers 10 bases. J gave up 8 bases and V 6 bases, and 6 bases lay outside the gene matches. CDR1 and CDR2 from the germline V gene are MNHEY and SMNVEV (reference sequence). This CDR3 spans 14 amino acids. CDR3 sequence: CASRTGGWREKLFF. CDR3 in DNA: TGTGCCAGCAGGACAGGGGGCTGGAGGGAAAAACTGTTTTTT.

In this sample, this clone turned up once. The genes are TRBV9 and TRBJ2-5, with D possibly called TRBD1 or TRBD2 (5 bases each). V lost 3 bases and J lost 5, with 17 bases in between. The V gene's germline CDR1 is SGDLS and CDR2 YYNGEE. The CDR3 extends over 15 amino acids. The chain's CDR3 is CASSEAPGLAETQYF. The CDR3 DNA reads TGTGCCAGCAGCGAGGCCCCGGGGCTGGCGGAGACCCAGTACTTC. The entire variable domain, with the rest obtained from reference TRBV9 and TRBJ2-5, is as follows: DSGVTQTPKHLITATGQRVTLRCSPRSGDLSVYWYQQSLDQGLQFLIQYYNGEERAKGNILERFSAQQFPDLHSELNLSSLELGDSALYFCASSEAPGLAETQYFGPGTRLLVL.

This clone was counted between two and nine times. J is TRBJ2-1 and V is TRBV6-2 or TRBV6-3; D ambiguous. V was shortened by 5 bases and J by 8 bases, with 10 bases between the two germline ends. The CDR3 contains 12 residues. CDR1 is MNHEY and CDR2 is SVGEGT in the germline V gene. In DNA, the CDR3 is TGTGCCAGCAGTCCGGCTAGGTATGAGCAGTTCTTC. It encodes CASSPARYEQFF.

This CDR3 reads CAWRVGAEAFF. CDR3 nucleotides: TGTGCCTGGAGGGTGGGAGCTGAAGCTTTCTTT. The chain is built from TRBV30 and TRBJ1-1; no clear D gene. Germline CDR1 reads GTSNPN; CDR2 reads SVGIG (reference sequence). Trimming cost V 3 bases and J 6 bases, with 8 bases left between them. This CDR3 spans 11 amino acids.

The rearrangement joins TRBV7-8 to TRBJ1-2, with 8 positions matching TRBD1. This CDR3 contains 15 residues. After removal of 1 base from V and 7 bases from J, the junction contained 8 bases not matched to a gene. Germline CDR1 and CDR2: SGHVS and FQNEAQ. This CDR3 reads CASSLGSGGVGGYTF. CDR3 in DNA: TGTGCCAGCAGCTTAGGATCAGGGGGCGTTGGTGGCTACACCTTC.

CDR3 bases: TGTGCCAGCAGTTTAATGTCAGCCGATACCTACGAGCAGTACTTC. Encoded protein: CASSLMSADTYEQYF. The V gene is TRBV28, the J gene TRBJ2-7; D uncertain. This CDR3 region has 15 residues. Deletions cut 2 bases from V and 2 bases from J, with 13 bases between. Per germline, CDR1 MDHEN and CDR2 SYDVKM.

The gene calls are TRBV19 and TRBJ1-4; D may be TRBD1 (5 bases). The germline V gene has CDR1 LNHDA and CDR2 SQIVND (reference sequence). This CDR3 has 13 amino acids. V lost 7 bases and J 6 bases, leaving 12 bases between the germline ends. The CDR3 loop reads CASNSGLYEKLFF. DNA for the CDR3: TGTGCCAGTAATTCGGGGCTTTATGAAAAACTGTTTTTT.